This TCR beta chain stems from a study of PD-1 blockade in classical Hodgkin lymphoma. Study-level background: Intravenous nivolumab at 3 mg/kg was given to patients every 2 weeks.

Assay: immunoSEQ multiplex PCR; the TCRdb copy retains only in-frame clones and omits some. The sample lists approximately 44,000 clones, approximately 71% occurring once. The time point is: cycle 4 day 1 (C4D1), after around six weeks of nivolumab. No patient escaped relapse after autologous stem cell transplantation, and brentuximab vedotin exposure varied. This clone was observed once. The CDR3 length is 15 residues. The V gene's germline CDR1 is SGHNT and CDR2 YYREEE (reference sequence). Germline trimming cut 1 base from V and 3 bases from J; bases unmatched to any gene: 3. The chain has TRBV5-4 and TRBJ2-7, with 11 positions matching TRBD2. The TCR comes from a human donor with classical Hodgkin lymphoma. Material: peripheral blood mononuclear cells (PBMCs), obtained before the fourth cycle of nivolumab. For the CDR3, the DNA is TGTGCCAGCAGCTTGTTAGCGGGGGGGGTCTACGAGCAGTACTTC. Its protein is CASSLLAGGVYEQYF. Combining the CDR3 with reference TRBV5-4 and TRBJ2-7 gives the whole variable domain ETGVTQSPTHLIKTRGQQVTLRCSSQSGHNTVSWYQQALGQGPQFIFQYYREEENGRGNFPPRFSGLQFPNYSSELNVNALELDDSALYLCASSLLAGGVYEQYFGPGTRLTVT.